A single sample gave rise to the 22 T cell receptor beta chains below, sequenced in a study of cytomegalovirus exposure and HLA in healthy donors. The protocol was immunoSEQ multiplex PCR, while the TCRdb copy is restricted to in-frame clones and leaves out a portion. The sample gives over 200,000 clones, 88% of which show up once; around 3% is in the top ten. The specimen sequenced was PBMCs. The receptors originated from a woman between 18 and 29 years old in good health and CMV-seronegative.

This chain uses TRBV5-8 with TRBJ1-5; 7 nucleotides line up with TRBD1. V lost 0 bases and J lost 5; bases outside the gene matches: 5. This CDR3 has 15 amino acids. Germline V gene data show CDR1 as SGHTS and CDR2 as YDEGEE. CDR3 sequence reads: CASSLDRGGDQPQHF. In DNA form, the CDR3 reads TGTGCCAGCAGCTTGGACAGGGGAGGCGATCAGCCCCAGCATTTT.

The chain links TRBV7-2 to TRBJ2-1; 10 bases map to TRBD2. Germline lookup yields CDR1 SGHTA and CDR2 FQGNSA. The ends lost 4 bases at V and 8 bases at J; junction bases unmatched: 5. This CDR3 is 14 amino acids long. As DNA, the CDR3 is TGTGCCAGCAGCTCTCCTAGCGGGAGTTATGAGCAGTTCTTC. It is translated as CASSSPSGSYEQFF.

The CDR3 loop reads CASSETDGTGGLAEKLFF. CDR3 nucleotide sequence: TGTGCCAGCAGTGAAACGGACGGGACAGGGGGACTTGCTGAAAAACTGTTTTTT. V and J are TRBV6-1 and TRBJ1-4; 11 nucleotides align to TRBD1. Germline V gene sequence: CDR1 MNHNS, CDR2 SASEGT. This CDR3 region has 18 residues. Trimming took 2 bases from V and 7 from J; bases not matched to a gene: 12.

J is TRBJ2-3 and V is TRBV5-1; D perhaps matches TRBD2 (5 bases). V lost 5 bases, J lost 4 bases, and 20 bases lay in between. CDR1 SGHRS and CDR2 YFSETQ come from the germline V gene. CDR3 length equals 16 residues. CDR3 protein: CASSSGWEYQSDTQYF. The CDR3 nucleotides are TGCGCCAGCAGTTCGGGGTGGGAGTATCAATCAGATACGCAGTATTTT.

The genes are TRBV13 and TRBJ2-7; D might be TRBD1 (5 bases). This CDR3 region has 13 residues. Between the trimmed V and J ends, which lost 0 bases and 2 bases, there was a span of 5 bases. CDR1 is PRHDT and CDR2 is FYEKMQ in the germline V gene (reference sequence). CDR3 sequence: CASSLGTAYEQYF. The CDR3 bases are TGTGCCAGCAGCTTAGGGACAGCCTACGAGCAGTACTTC. Based on the CDR3 plus reference TRBV13 and TRBJ2-7, the full variable domain is AAGVIQSPRHLIKEKRETATLKCYPIPRHDTVYWYQQGPGQDPQFLISFYEKMQSDKGSIPDRFSAQQFSDYHSELNMSSLELGDSALYFCASSLGTAYEQYFGPGTRLTVT.

The chain uses TRBV28 and TRBJ2-2; possible D gene TRBD1, 5 bases. The CDR3 runs 14 residues. Germline V CDR1 and CDR2: MDHEN, SYDVKM. V was shortened by 5 bases and J by 3 bases, with 10 bases between the two germline ends. The CDR3 DNA follows: TGTGCCAGCAGTGTGACAGACTACACCGGGGAGCTGTTTTTT. Translating it yields CASSVTDYTGELFF.

CDR3 protein: CASSLGTGYTEAFF. The CDR3 region has the DNA TGTGCCAGCAGTTTGGGGACAGGGTACACTGAAGCTTTCTTT. The chain links TRBV28 to TRBJ1-1; TRBD1 matches at 9 bases. With V trimmed by 3 bases and J by 3 bases, 2 bases remained unmatched. CDR1 is MDHEN, CDR2 SYDVKM, per germline. The CDR3 is 14 residues long. Full variable domain (remainder filled in from reference TRBV28 and TRBJ1-1): DVKVTQSSRYLVKRTGEKVFLECVQDMDHENMFWYRQDPGLGLRLIYFSYDVKMKEKGDIPEGYSVSREKKERFSLILESASTNQTSMYLCASSLGTGYTEAFFGQGTRLTVV.

J is TRBJ2-1 and V is TRBV5-1; 8 nucleotides match TRBD2. The germline V gene encodes CDR1 SGHRS and CDR2 YFSETQ. The CDR3 loop spans 15 amino acids. V shed 6 bases and J 2 bases; nucleotides not matched to a gene: 7. CDR3 sequence reads: CASTGDGRAYNEQFF. The CDR3 DNA reads as TGCGCCAGCACGGGAGACGGGAGGGCCTACAATGAGCAGTTCTTC.

The chain has TRBV6-1 and TRBJ1-2; D remains unclear. This CDR3 is built from 14 residues. V was clipped by 1 base and J by 8 bases, with 14 bases between them. In germline, CDR1 is MNHNS, CDR2 SASEGT. As DNA, the CDR3 is TGTGCCAGCAGTGAAGTTATTGGGCCTCCGGGCTACACCTTC. Translated, it gives CASSEVIGPPGYTF.

This rearrangement joins TRBV6-1 to TRBJ2-7; TRBD1 might be the D (7 bases). The CDR3 contains 13 residues. Between the trimmed V and J ends, which lost 11 bases and 0 bases, there was a span of 14 bases. CDR1 and CDR2 (germline): MNHNS, SASEGT. The CDR3, as DNA: TGTGCCGGTAGGGGGGACAGCTCCTACGAGCAGTACTTC. Translated: CAGRGDSSYEQYF.

This chain uses TRBV7-8 with TRBJ1-3; 8 nucleotides agree with TRBD1. CDR3 length equals 18 residues. The germline V gene encodes CDR1 SGHVS and CDR2 FQNEAQ. V trimming: 5 bases; J trimming: 2 bases; junction bases outside the gene matches: 14. The CDR3 sequence: CASSPNSQGALAGNTIYF. The CDR3 DNA is TGTGCCAGCAGCCCCAACTCGCAGGGGGCGCTGGCTGGAAACACCATATATTTT. Based on the CDR3 plus reference TRBV7-8 and TRBJ1-3, the full variable domain is GAGVSQSPRYKVAKRGQDVALRCDPISGHVSLFWYQQALGQGPEFLTYFQNEAQLDKSGLPSDRFFAERPEGSVSTLKIQRTQQEDSAVYLCASSPNSQGALAGNTIYFGEGSWLTVV.

The CDR3 here is CASSQADRMNTEAFF. The CDR3 DNA is TGTGCCAGCAGCCAAGCAGACAGGATGAACACTGAAGCTTTCTTT. The chain recombines TRBV4-2 with TRBJ1-1, with D possibly TRBD1 on 6 matching bases. The germline V gene encodes CDR1 LGHNA and CDR2 YNFKEQ. This CDR3 is 15 amino acids long. The germline V and J ends were trimmed by 1 base and 0 bases, with 9 bases remaining between them.

The rearrangement joins TRBV28 to TRBJ2-7; D might be TRBD1 (6 bases). Deletions cut 1 base from V and 3 bases from J, with 13 bases between. This CDR3 is built from 15 residues. Germline V gene lookup returns CDR1 MDHEN and CDR2 SYDVKM. The CDR3 region is CASSLFQGNSYEQYF. CDR3 DNA: TGTGCCAGCAGTTTATTTCAGGGGAATAGCTACGAGCAGTACTTC.

The chain carries TRBV5-1 and TRBJ1-5; 7 bases fit TRBD1. The V and J ends lost 1 base and 5 bases, in that order; junction bases with no gene match: 6. The CDR3 covers 15 residues. Germline-derived CDR1 and CDR2 are SGHRS and YFSETQ. CDR3 DNA sequence: TGCGCCAGCAGCTTGACAGGGGCGGGCGATCAGCCCCAGCATTTT. Its translation: CASSLTGAGDQPQHF. The complete variable domain, with remaining parts taken from reference TRBV5-1 and TRBJ1-5, reads KAGVTQTPRYLIKTRGQQVTLSCSPISGHRSVSWYQQTPGQGLQFLFEYFSETQRNKGNFPGRFSGRQFSNSRSEMNVSTLELGDSALYLCASSLTGAGDQPQHFGDGTRLSIL.

The gene calls are TRBV14 and TRBJ2-1; a weak D match, TRBD1 (5 bases). The germline CDR1 and CDR2 sequences are SGHDN and FVKESK. V lost 3 bases to trimming and J lost 3 bases, with 12 bases between them. This CDR3 comprises 15 residues. CDR3 residues: CASSHYVTGYNEQFF. The CDR3, as DNA: TGTGCCAGCAGCCACTACGTCACAGGCTACAATGAGCAGTTCTTC. Looking up the rest from reference TRBV14 and TRBJ2-1 gives the full variable domain: EAGVTQFPSHSVIEKGQTVTLRCDPISGHDNLYWYRRVMGKEIKFLLHFVKESKQDESGMPNNRFLAERTGGTYSTLKVQPAELEDSGVYFCASSHYVTGYNEQFFGPGTRLTVL.

The chain uses TRBV28 and TRBJ2-3; 9 positions match TRBD2. Germline V gene lookup returns CDR1 MDHEN and CDR2 SYDVKM. CDR3 length equals 14 residues. The J segment lost 2 bases and the V segment lost 8 bases, leaving 5 bases of the junction unmatched. The CDR3 protein is CASWAGGSTDTQYF. The CDR3 coding sequence is TGTGCCAGCTGGGCGGGGGGGTCCACAGATACGCAGTATTTT. Full variable domain (missing parts from reference TRBV28 and TRBJ2-3): DVKVTQSSRYLVKRTGEKVFLECVQDMDHENMFWYRQDPGLGLRLIYFSYDVKMKEKGDIPEGYSVSREKKERFSLILESASTNQTSMYLCASWAGGSTDTQYFGPGTRLTVL.

This clone has only a few counts. The chain is built from TRBV5-1 and TRBJ2-6, with a weak D call TRBD2 (6 bases). Germline V gene data show CDR1 as SGHRS and CDR2 as YFSETQ. This CDR3 has 20 amino acids. V was pared by 1 base and J by 2 bases, with 22 bases between. The CDR3 reads CASSLQDGRLGTAGANVLTF. The DNA for the CDR3 is TGCGCCAGCAGCTTGCAAGATGGCAGACTAGGCACGGCTGGGGCCAACGTCCTGACTTTC.

The rearrangement uses TRBV4-2 and TRBJ2-3, with TRBD2 matching over 10 bases. The CDR3 is 20 amino acids. The J segment lost 2 bases and the V segment lost 2 bases, leaving 16 bases of the junction unmatched. Germline CDR1 and CDR2: LGHNA and YNFKEQ. This CDR3 reads CASSQLGPAGGPRDTDTQYF. CDR3 DNA sequence: TGTGCCAGCAGCCAACTTGGGCCAGCGGGAGGGCCTCGGGACACAGATACGCAGTATTTT.

The rearrangement joins TRBV7-2 to TRBJ2-7, with D possibly TRBD2 on 6 matching bases. The CDR3 loop spans 15 amino acids. The germline V gene has CDR1 SGHTA and CDR2 FQGNSA. The ends were cut back, 4 bases at V and 0 bases at J, with 13 bases in the middle. The CDR3 here is CASSSQLAVSYEQYF. The CDR3 region has the DNA TGTGCCAGCAGCTCCCAATTAGCGGTCTCCTACGAGCAGTACTTC.

V is TRBV7-8 and J is TRBJ2-7; perhaps TRBD2 as D (5 bases). The CDR3 covers 14 residues. Germline-derived CDR1 and CDR2 are SGHVS and FQNEAQ. V was cut by 1 base and J by 1 base, with 8 bases left in between. Here the CDR3 DNA reads TGTGCCAGCAGCTTAGGGACTCTGTCCTACGAGCAGTACTTC. Its translation is CASSLGTLSYEQYF.

This sequence joins TRBV27 and TRBJ2-2, with 8 bases identical to TRBD2. Germline assignment: CDR1 MNHEY and CDR2 SMNVEV (reference sequence). The CDR3 runs 16 residues. Trimming at V came to 7 bases and at J to 5 bases, leaving 12 bases not matched to a gene. Here the CDR3 reads CASNSAGLGPTGELFF. The CDR3 DNA is TGTGCCAGCAACTCTGCGGGACTAGGACCGACCGGGGAGCTGTTTTTT.

This clone has just a few counts. This chain joins TRBV2 and TRBJ2-7, with 9 bases aligning to TRBD2. Germline V CDR1 and CDR2: SNHLY, FYNNEI. The trim removed 8 bases at V and 4 bases at J, leaving 9 bases unmatched. The CDR3 length is 14 residues. CDR3 in amino acids: CASALAGGPYEQYF. The CDR3 nucleotides read TGTGCCAGCGCTTTGGCGGGAGGGCCGTACGAGCAGTACTTC.